The present T cell receptor beta chain was sequenced within a study of identical twins. Overall study findings and caveats: Fewer insertions characterized abundant cord blood beta clonotypes, whereas memory repertoires showed none.

After template switching added a universal primer site, the resulting cDNA carried unique molecular identifiers. TCRdb processed the 5' RACE reads anew with MiXCR; each CDR3 protein has one entry. The table includes approximately 210,000 distinct CDR3 sequences, around 9.6% detected once. This clonotype appeared many times. Its matching antigen is unknown. This sequence was found in a woman between 18 and 30 years old in good health. Sequencing input: memory (CD45RO+) T cells sorted from blood.

The CDR3 bases are TGTGCCAGCAGTTATCCGAGGCGTAGCGGGAGCCCAACCTACGAGCAGTACTTC. Translation: CASSYPRRSGSPTYEQYF. This rearrangement joins TRBV6-2 or TRBV6-3 to TRBJ2-7; 9 bases map to TRBD2. CDR3 length equals 18 residues. CDR1 MNHEY and CDR2 SVGEGT come from the germline V gene. After removal of 3 bases from V and 2 bases from J, the junction contained 14 bases not matched to a gene.